This T cell receptor (beta chain) appears in the sequencing data of a study of T cells in Graves' hyperthyroidism and ophthalmopathy. About the study: Peripheral blood was collected at initial diagnosis, before any treatment. Study-wide results and caveats: Stable hyperthyroidism was told apart from ophthalmopathy by a model built on 13 V-J features.

This clonotype was counted at least ten times. Its matching antigen is unknown. A much larger clonotype is one base distant, so this may be a read error. RNA transcripts provided the source from which TCR beta CDR3 regions were amplified. Primed by the HTBI set, a first-round RT-PCR was run on the TCR CDR3. TCRdb ran MiXCR on the multiplex PCR reads and lists one entry per CDR3 protein. Found here are a few hundred thousand distinct CDR3 sequences, around 18% of them singletons; the top ten hold about 16%. Input material: blood. This receptor was taken from a woman in her thirties or forties with Graves' ophthalmopathy.

The CDR3 region has the DNA TGTGCCAGCAATTTAGCCGGGCGTTCTGACGAGCAGTACTTC. Amino acids: CASNLAGRSDEQYF. The J gene is TRBJ2-7, the V gene TRBV28, with no clear D. The CDR3 consists of 14 residues. Per the germline V gene, CDR1 is MDHEN and CDR2 is SYDVKM.